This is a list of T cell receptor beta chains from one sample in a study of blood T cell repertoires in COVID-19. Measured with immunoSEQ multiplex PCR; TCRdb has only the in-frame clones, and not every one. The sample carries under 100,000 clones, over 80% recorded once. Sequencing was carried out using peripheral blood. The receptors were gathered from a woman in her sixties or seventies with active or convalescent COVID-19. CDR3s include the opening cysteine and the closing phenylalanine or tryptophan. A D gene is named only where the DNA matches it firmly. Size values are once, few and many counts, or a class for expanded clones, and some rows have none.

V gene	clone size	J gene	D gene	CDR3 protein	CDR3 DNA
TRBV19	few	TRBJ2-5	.	CASSPQVPIQTGLSGTQYF	TGTGCCAGTAGTCCCCAGGTCCCGATCCAGACAGGTCTATCTGGGACCCAGTACTTC
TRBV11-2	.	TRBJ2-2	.	CASSHGAGELFF	TGTGCCAGCAGCCACGGGGCCGGGGAGCTGTTTTTT
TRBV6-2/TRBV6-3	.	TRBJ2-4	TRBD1	CASSNSGGTKNIQYF	TGTGCCAGCAGTAACTCAGGGGGAACCAAAAACATTCAGTACTTC
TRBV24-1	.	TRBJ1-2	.	CATSRRTGYGYTF	TGTGCCACCAGTAGGAGGACGGGCTATGGCTACACCTTC
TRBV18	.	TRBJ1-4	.	CASSIRVGTPEKLFF	TGTGCCAGCTCAATACGAGTGGGCACCCCCGAAAAACTGTTTTTT
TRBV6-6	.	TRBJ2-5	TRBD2	CASRYSGGVETQYF	TGTGCCAGTCGATATAGCGGGGGAGTAGAGACCCAGTACTTC
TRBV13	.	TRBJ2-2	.	CATRLGEAAGQELFF	TGTGCCACCAGATTGGGGGAGGCGGCGGGGCAAGAGCTGTTTTTT
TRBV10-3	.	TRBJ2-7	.	CAISESPAAGNGYEQYF	TGTGCCATCAGTGAGTCCCCGGCCGCCGGGAACGGCTACGAGCAGTACTTC
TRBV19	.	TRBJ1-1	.	CASRESGMNTEAFF	TGTGCCAGTAGAGAGTCGGGAATGAACACTGAAGCTTTCTTT
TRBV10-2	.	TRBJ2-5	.	CASSTRTAPGETQYF	TGCGCCAGCAGTACTAGGACAGCTCCTGGAGAGACCCAGTACTTC
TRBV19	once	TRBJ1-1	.	CASSHRVMAVFEAFF	TGTGCCAGTAGCCACCGGGTGATGGCAGTCTTTGAAGCTTTCTTT
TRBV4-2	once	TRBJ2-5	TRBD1	CASSQTYTGTGGETQYF	TGTGCCAGCAGCCAGACTTATACCGGGACAGGGGGAGAGACCCAGTACTTC
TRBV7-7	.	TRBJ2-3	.	CASSLRGGDTQYF	TGTGCTAGCAGCTTACGGGGAGGAGATACGCAGTATTTT
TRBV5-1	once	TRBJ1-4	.	CASSHRDNEKLFF	TGCGCCAGCAGCCACAGAGATAATGAAAAACTGTTTTTT
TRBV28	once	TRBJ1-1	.	CASSPRMNTEAFF	TGTGCCAGCAGTCCGAGGATGAACACTGAAGCTTTCTTT
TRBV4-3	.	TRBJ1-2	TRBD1	CASSQDRGYGYTF	TGCGCCAGCAGCCAGGACAGGGGGTATGGCTACACCTTC
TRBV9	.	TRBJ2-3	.	CASSVGGNEDTQYF	TGTGCCAGCAGCGTAGGAGGGAATGAGGATACGCAGTATTTT
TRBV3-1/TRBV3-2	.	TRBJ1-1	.	CASSQGPSHAEAFF	TGTGCCAGCAGCCAGGGCCCCTCGCACGCTGAAGCTTTCTTT
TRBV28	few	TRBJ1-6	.	CASSLSVGGPSPLHF	TGTGCCAGCAGTTTATCCGTGGGGGGTCCTTCACCCCTCCACTTT
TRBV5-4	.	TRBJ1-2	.	CASSLDSARGYTF	TGTGCCAGCAGCTTGGACAGTGCTCGGGGCTACACCTTC
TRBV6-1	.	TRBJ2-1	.	CASSDRDGGTEQFF	TGTGCCAGCAGTGACAGGGATGGGGGCACTGAGCAGTTCTTC
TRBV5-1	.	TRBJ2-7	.	CASSLEVGGTRAYEQYF	TGCGCCAGCAGCTTGGAAGTCGGGGGAACGAGGGCCTACGAGCAGTACTTC
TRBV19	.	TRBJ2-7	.	CASSIRDSPTYEQYF	TGTGCCAGTAGTATACGAGACAGCCCCACCTACGAGCAGTACTTC
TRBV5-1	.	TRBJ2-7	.	CARSRGGGGGEQYF	TGCGCCCGCAGCCGCGGGGGCGGGGGCGGTGAGCAGTACTTC
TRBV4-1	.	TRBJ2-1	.	CASSQPTGYNEQFF	TGCGCCAGCAGCCAACCAACAGGGTACAATGAGCAGTTCTTC
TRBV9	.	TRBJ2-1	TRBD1	CASSRPDRGSYNEQFF	TGTGCCAGCAGCAGACCTGACAGGGGGTCCTACAATGAGCAGTTCTTC
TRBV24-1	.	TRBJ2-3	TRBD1	CATSDPGQGIVDTQYF	TGTGCCACCAGTGATCCGGGACAGGGGATCGTGGATACGCAGTATTTT
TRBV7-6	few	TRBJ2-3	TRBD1	CASSSGTGRADTQYF	TGTGCCAGCAGCTCCGGGACAGGGAGAGCAGATACGCAGTATTTT
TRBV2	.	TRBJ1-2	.	CASSEFIGVTNYGYTF	TGTGCCAGCAGTGAATTTATTGGAGTGACGAACTATGGCTACACCTTC
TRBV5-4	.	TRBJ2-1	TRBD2	CASSLGGGAQNEQFF	TGTGCCAGCAGCTTGGGCGGGGGGGCTCAGAATGAGCAGTTCTTC
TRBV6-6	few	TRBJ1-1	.	CASSLGGYMNTEAFF	TGTGCCAGCAGTTTAGGAGGTTATATGAACACTGAAGCTTTCTTT
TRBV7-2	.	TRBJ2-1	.	CASSPALSEQFF	TGTGCCAGCAGCCCCGCCCTATCCGAGCAGTTCTTC
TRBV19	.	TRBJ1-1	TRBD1	CASSIRLTGDEAFF	TGTGCCAGTAGTATTAGGCTGACAGGGGATGAAGCTTTCTTT
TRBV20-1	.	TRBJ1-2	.	CSASREENTF	TGCAGTGCTAGTAGGGAGGAAAACACCTTC
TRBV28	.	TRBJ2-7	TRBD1	CASSSFPGAKGQGAGYEQYF	TGTGCCAGCAGTTCCTTTCCCGGAGCCAAGGGACAGGGGGCGGGTTACGAGCAGTACTTC
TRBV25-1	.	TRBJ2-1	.	CASSNPLGGGGCNEQFF	TGTGCCAGCAGTAACCCCTTAGGGGGGGGCGGTTGCAATGAGCAGTTCTTC
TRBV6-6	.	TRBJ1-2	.	CASRTAQGSNYGYTF	TGTGCCAGCAGAACTGCCCAGGGGTCGAACTATGGCTACACCTTC
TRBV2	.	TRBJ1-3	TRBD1	CASSRDRAGNTIYF	TGTGCCAGCAGTCGGGACAGGGCTGGAAACACCATATATTTT
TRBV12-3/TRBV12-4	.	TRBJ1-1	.	CASSRTGMTEAFF	TGTGCCAGCAGCCGAACAGGGATGACTGAAGCTTTCTTT
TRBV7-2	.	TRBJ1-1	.	CASSPTRTSGMNTEAFF	TGTGCCAGCAGCCCCACCAGAACCAGTGGCATGAACACTGAAGCTTTCTTT
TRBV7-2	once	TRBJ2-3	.	CASSSLPASTDTQYF	TGTGCCAGCAGCTCCCTACCCGCGAGCACAGATACGCAGTATTTT
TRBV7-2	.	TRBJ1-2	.	CASSPRVGEVKGYTF	TGTGCCAGCAGCCCCCGGGTAGGGGAGGTGAAGGGCTACACCTTC
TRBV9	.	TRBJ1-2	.	CASSLGRENYGYTF	TGTGCCAGCAGCCTCGGACGGGAGAACTATGGCTACACCTTC
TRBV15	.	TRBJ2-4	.	CATSRAPGDIQYF	TGTGCCACCAGCAGAGCTCCCGGGGACATTCAGTACTTC
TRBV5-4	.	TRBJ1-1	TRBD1	CASSLGNRGEAFF	TGTGCCAGCAGCTTGGGAAACAGGGGTGAAGCTTTCTTT
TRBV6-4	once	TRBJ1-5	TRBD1	CASIFRDRGRSSNQPQHF	TGTGCCAGCATATTTAGGGACAGGGGTCGTAGTAGCAATCAGCCCCAGCATTTT